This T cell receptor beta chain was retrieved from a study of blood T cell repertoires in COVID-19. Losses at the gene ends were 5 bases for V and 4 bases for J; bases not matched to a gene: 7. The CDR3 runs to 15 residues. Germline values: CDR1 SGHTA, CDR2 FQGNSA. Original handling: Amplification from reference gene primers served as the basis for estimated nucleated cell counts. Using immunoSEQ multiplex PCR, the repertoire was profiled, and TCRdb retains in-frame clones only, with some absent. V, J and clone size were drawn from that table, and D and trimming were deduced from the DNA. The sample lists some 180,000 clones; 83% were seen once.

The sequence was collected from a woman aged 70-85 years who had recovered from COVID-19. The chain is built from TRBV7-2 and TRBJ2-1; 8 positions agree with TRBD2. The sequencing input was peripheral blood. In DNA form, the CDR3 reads TGTGCCAGCAGCGCCCGGCGGGGGGAATACAATGAGCAGTTCTTC. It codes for CASSARRGEYNEQFF.